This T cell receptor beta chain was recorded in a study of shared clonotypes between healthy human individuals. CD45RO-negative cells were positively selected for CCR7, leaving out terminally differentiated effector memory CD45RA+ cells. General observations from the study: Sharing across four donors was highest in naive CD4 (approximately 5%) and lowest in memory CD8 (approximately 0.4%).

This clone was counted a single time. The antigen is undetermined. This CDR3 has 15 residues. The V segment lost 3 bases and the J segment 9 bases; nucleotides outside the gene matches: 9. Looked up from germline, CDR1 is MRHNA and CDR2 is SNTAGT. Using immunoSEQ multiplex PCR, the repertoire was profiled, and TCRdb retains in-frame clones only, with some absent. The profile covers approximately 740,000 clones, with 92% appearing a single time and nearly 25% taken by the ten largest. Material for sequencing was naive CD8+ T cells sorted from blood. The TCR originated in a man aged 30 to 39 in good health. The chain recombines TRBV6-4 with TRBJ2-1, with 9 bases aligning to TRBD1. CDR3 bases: TGTGCCAGCAGTGATCCGGGACAGGGAAAAATTGAGCAGTTCTTC. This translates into CASSDPGQGKIEQFF.